The rows below give T cell receptor beta chains drawn from one sample of a study of T cells after yellow fever vaccination. TCRdb passed the 5' RACE reads through MiXCR, listing each CDR3 protein once. The sample includes fewer than 400,000 distinct CDR3 sequences, 6.2% of them seen just once. Specimen: PBMCs, collected 5 days after the yellow fever booster vaccination. Every receptor here comes from a man in his thirties or forties who received the YFV17D yellow fever vaccine. The CDR3 runs from the conserved cysteine through the conserved F or W.

V gene	J gene	CDR3 protein
TRBV5-1	TRBJ2-3	CASSGRTASTDTQYF
TRBV5-1	TRBJ2-3	CASSLGQLASTDTQYF
TRBV7-3	TRBJ2-7	CASSPGTGDHEQYF
TRBV29-1	TRBJ2-7	CSVVRAAEQYF
TRBV11-1	TRBJ2-1	CASRLSERSRGWIYNEQFF
TRBV5-1	TRBJ2-2	CASSPNYNTGELFF
TRBV11-1	TRBJ2-2	CASSPATGGIGELFF
TRBV27	TRBJ2-7	CASSFGVGGMDEQYF
TRBV20-1	TRBJ1-1	CSARDWGGYTEAFF
TRBV5-1	TRBJ2-7	CASSVATRTSGTYEQYF
TRBV19	TRBJ2-2	CASSSQGQGTGELFF
TRBV20-1	TRBJ2-2	CSARDLLGTINTGELFF
TRBV7-3	TRBJ2-1	CASSLYGGSGGYNEQFF
TRBV10-3	TRBJ2-1	CATRPARDNEQFF
TRBV20-1	TRBJ2-1	CSARQASGSSYNEQFF
TRBV29-1	TRBJ2-7	CSVEDPGGYEQYF
TRBV7-9	TRBJ1-2	CASSPSSINYGYTF
TRBV29-1	TRBJ2-6	CSVEAGANVLTF
TRBV7-2	TRBJ1-5	CASSLGQGARGQPQHF
TRBV20-1	TRBJ2-7	CSASVGGGPGYEQYF
TRBV24-1	TRBJ2-1	CATSLGGTKDNEQFF
TRBV4-2	TRBJ2-2	CASSQVSLKTGELFF
TRBV7-8	TRBJ2-7	CASSLSSGSYYEQYF
TRBV19	TRBJ2-1	CASSPPTALHSWGEQFF
TRBV3-1	TRBJ2-5	CASSQRLREGRRETQYF
TRBV7-2	TRBJ2-1	CASSLEVGPYNEQFF